These 18 T cell receptor beta chains came from one sample sequenced in a study of blood T cell repertoires in COVID-19. Repertoires were generated with immunoSEQ multiplex PCR, while TCRdb's copy carries only in-frame clones and drops some. The sample lists under 350,000 clones; around 84% were seen once. Sample: PBMCs or T cells enriched from blood (not recorded which). These receptors came from a man aged 25-40 years who had recovered from COVID-19.

The chain links TRBV7-9 to TRBJ2-7; 7 bases are a match to TRBD1. This CDR3 region has 15 residues. V trimming: 0 bases; J trimming: 4 bases; junction bases outside the gene matches: 6. Looked up from germline, CDR1 is SEHNR and CDR2 is FQNEAQ (reference sequence). The CDR3 region has the DNA TGTGCCAGCAGCTTAGCAGGGCAGGGGGTTTACGAGCAGTACTTC. Translating it yields CASSLAGQGVYEQYF.

The chain is built from TRBV30 and TRBJ1-5; possibly TRBD1 for D (6 bases). The CDR3 runs 14 residues. CDR1 is GTSNPN and CDR2 is SVGIG in the germline V gene (reference sequence). V lost 4 bases and J 7 bases, leaving 17 bases between the germline ends. For the CDR3, the DNA is TGTGCCTGGACCGCCAGGGGAACGGGGCAGCCCCAGCATTTT. The encoded protein is CAWTARGTGQPQHF.

The CDR3 DNA reads TGTGCCAGCAGCTCCGGACAATACTACGAGCAGTACTTC. It encodes CASSSGQYYEQYF. The genes are TRBV7-9 and TRBJ2-7; D may be TRBD1 (5 bases). CDR1 is SEHNR, CDR2 FQNEAQ, per germline (reference sequence). Trimming shortened V by 4 bases and J by 3 bases, and 10 bases separated the two germline ends. CDR3 length equals 13 residues.

The chain recombines TRBV13 with TRBJ1-2, with TRBD1 as a possible D gene (6 bases). Germline assignment: CDR1 PRHDT and CDR2 FYEKMQ (reference sequence). The V gene lost 0 bases and the J gene lost 8 bases, with 13 bases spanning the gap. This CDR3 has 14 residues. CDR3 in amino acids: CASSLGSGDGGYTF. The CDR3 bases are TGTGCCAGCAGCTTAGGGTCAGGGGATGGCGGCTACACCTTC.

The gene calls are TRBV12-3 or TRBV12-4 and TRBJ1-2; D unresolved. This CDR3 has 12 residues. V gave up 6 bases and J gave up 6 bases, with 11 bases separating them. CDR3 nucleotide sequence: TGTGCCAGCAGCCGCGTTCACCATGGCTACACCTTC. As protein: CASSRVHHGYTF.

The chain recombines TRBV5-1 with TRBJ1-1; D unresolved. V was shortened by 7 bases and J by 3 bases, with 13 bases between the two germline ends. The CDR3 totals 13 residues. Germline CDR1 is SGHRS and CDR2 is YFSETQ. CDR3 in amino acids: CASAIGSYTEAFF. The CDR3, as DNA: TGCGCCAGCGCTATCGGGTCGTACACTGAAGCTTTCTTT.

J is TRBJ2-7 and V is TRBV5-1; 8 nucleotides line up with TRBD2. V shed 8 bases and J 1 base; nucleotides not matched to a gene: 8. The CDR3 contains 14 residues. The germline gives CDR1 SGHRS, CDR2 YFSETQ. The CDR3 nucleotides are TGCGCCAGTCGGGAGGGACCGAGTTCCTACGAGCAGTACTTC. Translated: CASREGPSSYEQYF.

The chain recombines TRBV19 with TRBJ1-3; 7 nucleotides line up with TRBD1. CDR1 and CDR2 from the germline V gene are LNHDA and SQIVND (reference sequence). The junction had 4 bases not matched to a gene; V was cut back by 4 bases and J by 1 base. The CDR3 consists of 15 residues. In DNA form, the CDR3 reads TGTGCCAGTAGTACAACGGGACAGTCTGGAAACACCATATATTTT. Translation gives CASSTTGQSGNTIYF.

The chain uses TRBV5-4 and TRBJ1-2; 10 bases match TRBD1. This CDR3 comprises 15 residues. Germline trimming cut 4 bases from V and 4 bases from J; bases unmatched to any gene: 7. The germline CDR1 and CDR2 sequences are SGHNT and YYREEE (reference sequence). Here the CDR3 reads CASSPRTGGGYGYTF. DNA for the CDR3: TGTGCCAGCAGCCCGAGGACAGGGGGGGGCTATGGCTACACCTTC.

This chain links TRBV6-5 with TRBJ2-5; D is possibly TRBD2 (7 bases). Per germline, CDR1 MNHEY and CDR2 SVGAGI. The CDR3 extends over 14 amino acids. Trimming stripped 6 bases from V and 2 bases from J, with 13 bases between. The chain's CDR3 is CASSSRGPQETQYF. CDR3 sequence (DNA): TGTGCCAGCAGCTCGCGGGGGCCTCAAGAGACCCAGTACTTC.

V and J are TRBV5-4 and TRBJ2-3, with D tentatively TRBD2 (5 bases). Germline-derived CDR1 and CDR2 are SGHNT and YYREEE (reference sequence). V was trimmed by 5 bases and J by 4 bases, leaving 11 bases between them. This CDR3 comprises 13 residues. This CDR3 is CASSLAGPDTQYF. Here the CDR3 DNA reads TGTGCCAGCAGTCTAGCTGGGCCAGATACGCAGTATTTT.

The chain uses TRBV24-1 and TRBJ2-1, with D tentatively TRBD1 (5 bases). The CDR3 totals 12 residues. Trimming took off 8 bases at V and 4 bases at J, with 8 bases between the two ends. Germline V gene data show CDR1 as KGHDR and CDR2 as SFDVKD. CDR3 loop: CATKGAYNEQFF. CDR3 bases: TGTGCCACCAAAGGGGCGTACAATGAGCAGTTCTTC.

The chain recombines TRBV14 with TRBJ1-6; 8 bases fit TRBD1. V was pared by 5 bases and J by 7 bases, with 7 bases of the junction left unmatched. The CDR3 has 15 amino acids. The germline V gene has CDR1 SGHDN and CDR2 FVKESK. For the CDR3, the DNA is TGTGCCAGCAGCGAACGGACAGGGCGAAATTCACCCCTCCACTTT. The encoded protein is CASSERTGRNSPLHF.

CDR3 in amino acids: CASSELTATNEKLFF. In DNA form, the CDR3 reads TGTGCCAGCAGTGAACTCACAGCAACTAATGAAAAACTGTTTTTT. This sequence joins TRBV6-1 and TRBJ1-4, with D uncertain. This CDR3 comprises 15 residues. Trimming cost V 2 bases and J 0 bases, with 7 bases left between them. Germline CDR1 MNHNS, CDR2 SASEGT.

In its sample, this clone was seen a few times. The chain has TRBV12-3 or TRBV12-4 and TRBJ1-2, with TRBD1 identical over 9 bases. The junction had 9 bases not matched to a gene; V was cut back by 6 bases and J by 10 bases. The CDR3 is 13 residues long. The CDR3 here is CASSWTGDLVYTF. Written as DNA, the CDR3 is TGTGCCAGCAGCTGGACAGGGGACTTGGTCTACACCTTC.

The rearrangement links TRBV9 to TRBJ2-1, with TRBD2 identical over 10 bases. CDR3 length: 19 amino acids. Germline CDR1 is SGDLS and CDR2 is YYNGEE. V shed 0 bases, J shed 6 bases, and the junction held 15 bases outside the gene matches. The chain's CDR3 is CASSVELAGVYIQGNEQFF. In DNA form, the CDR3 reads TGTGCCAGCAGCGTAGAGCTAGCGGGAGTGTACATACAAGGCAATGAGCAGTTCTTC.

The genes are TRBV7-9 and TRBJ2-7; the match to TRBD2 covers 16 bases. Per the germline V gene, CDR1 is SEHNR and CDR2 is FQNEAQ (reference sequence). The CDR3 loop spans 17 amino acids. Unmatched junction bases numbered 6, after V lost 3 bases and J lost 4 bases. The CDR3 region is CASSLGLAGGGRYEQYF. The CDR3 nucleotides are TGTGCCAGCAGCTTGGGACTAGCGGGAGGGGGACGATACGAGCAGTACTTC.

The rearrangement links TRBV9 to TRBJ1-2; D might be TRBD1 (5 bases). V lost 4 bases to trimming and J lost 2 bases, with 15 bases between them. Germline V CDR1 and CDR2: SGDLS, YYNGEE. The CDR3 covers 15 residues. CDR3: CASSPQVGGNYGYTF. CDR3 bases: TGTGCCAGCAGCCCTCAGGTGGGGGGAAACTATGGCTACACCTTC.